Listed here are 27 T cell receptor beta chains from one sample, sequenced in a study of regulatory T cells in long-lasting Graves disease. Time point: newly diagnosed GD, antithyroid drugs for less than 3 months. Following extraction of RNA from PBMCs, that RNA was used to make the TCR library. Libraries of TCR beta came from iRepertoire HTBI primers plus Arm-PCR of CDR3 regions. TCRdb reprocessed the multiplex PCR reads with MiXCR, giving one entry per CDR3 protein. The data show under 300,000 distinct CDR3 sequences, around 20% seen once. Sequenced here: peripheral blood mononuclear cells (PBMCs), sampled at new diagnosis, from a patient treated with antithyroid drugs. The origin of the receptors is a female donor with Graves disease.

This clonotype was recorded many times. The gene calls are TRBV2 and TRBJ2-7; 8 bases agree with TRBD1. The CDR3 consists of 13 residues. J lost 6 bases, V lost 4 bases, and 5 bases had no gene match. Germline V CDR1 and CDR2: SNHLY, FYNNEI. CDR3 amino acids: CASSGTGLLEQYF. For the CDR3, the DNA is TGTGCCAGCAGTGGGACAGGGTTGCTCGAGCAGTACTTC.

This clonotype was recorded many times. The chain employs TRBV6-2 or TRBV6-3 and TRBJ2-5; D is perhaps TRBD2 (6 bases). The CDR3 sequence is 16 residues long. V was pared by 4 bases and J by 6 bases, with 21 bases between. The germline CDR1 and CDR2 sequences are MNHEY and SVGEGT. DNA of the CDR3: TGTGCCAGCAGTTCGCGGGGTTTGGGGTCTACGCAGACCCAGTACTTC. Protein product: CASSSRGLGSTQTQYF.

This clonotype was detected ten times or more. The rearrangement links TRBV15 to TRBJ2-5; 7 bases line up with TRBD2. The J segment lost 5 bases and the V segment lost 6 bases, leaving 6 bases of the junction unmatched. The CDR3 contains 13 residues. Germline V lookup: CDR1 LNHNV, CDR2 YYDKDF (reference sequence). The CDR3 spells CATRGTSAETQYF. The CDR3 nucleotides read TGTGCCACCAGGGGTACTAGCGCGGAGACCCAGTACTTC.

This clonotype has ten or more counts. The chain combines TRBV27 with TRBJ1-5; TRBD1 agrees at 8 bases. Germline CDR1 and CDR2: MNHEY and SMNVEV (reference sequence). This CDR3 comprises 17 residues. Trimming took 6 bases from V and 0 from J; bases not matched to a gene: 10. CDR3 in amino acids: CASSPGQVYSSNQPQHF. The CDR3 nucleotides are TGTGCCAGCAGCCCGGGACAGGTTTATTCTAGCAATCAGCCCCAGCATTTT.

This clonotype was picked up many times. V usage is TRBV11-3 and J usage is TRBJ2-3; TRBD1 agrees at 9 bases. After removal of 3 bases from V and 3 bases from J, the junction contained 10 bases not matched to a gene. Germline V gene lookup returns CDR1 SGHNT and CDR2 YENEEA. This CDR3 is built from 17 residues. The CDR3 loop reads CASSLLPGQGGTDTQYF. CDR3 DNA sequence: TGTGCCAGCAGCTTGTTACCGGGACAGGGAGGGACAGATACGCAGTATTTT.

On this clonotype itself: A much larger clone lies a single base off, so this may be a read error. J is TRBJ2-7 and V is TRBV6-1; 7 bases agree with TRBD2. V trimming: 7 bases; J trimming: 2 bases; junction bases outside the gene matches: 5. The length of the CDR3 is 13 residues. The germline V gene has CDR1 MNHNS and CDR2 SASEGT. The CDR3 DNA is TGTGCCAGCAAGCGGGGAGGGCCCTACGAGCAGTACTTC. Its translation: CASKRGGPYEQYF.

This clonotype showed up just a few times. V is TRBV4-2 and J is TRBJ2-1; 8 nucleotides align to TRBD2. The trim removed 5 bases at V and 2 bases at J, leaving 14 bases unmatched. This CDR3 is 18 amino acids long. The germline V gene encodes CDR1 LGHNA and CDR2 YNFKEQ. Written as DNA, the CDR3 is TGTGCCAGCAGCTATAAGGGGTCGACTAGCGACACCTACAATGAGCAGTTCTTC. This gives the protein CASSYKGSTSDTYNEQFF.

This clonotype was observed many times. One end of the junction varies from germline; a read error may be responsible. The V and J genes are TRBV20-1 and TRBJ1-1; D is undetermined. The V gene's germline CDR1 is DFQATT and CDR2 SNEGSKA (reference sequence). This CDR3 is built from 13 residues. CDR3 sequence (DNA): TGCAGTGTTGGAGGAAACTCGAACAGTGAAGCTTTCTTT. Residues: CSVGGNSNSEAFF.

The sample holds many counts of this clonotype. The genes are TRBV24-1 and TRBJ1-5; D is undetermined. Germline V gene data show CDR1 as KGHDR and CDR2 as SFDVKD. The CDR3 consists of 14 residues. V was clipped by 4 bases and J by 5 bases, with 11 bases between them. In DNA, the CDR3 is TGTGCCACCAGTGACCTCGGACCCCATCAGCCCCAGCATTTT. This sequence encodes CATSDLGPHQPQHF.

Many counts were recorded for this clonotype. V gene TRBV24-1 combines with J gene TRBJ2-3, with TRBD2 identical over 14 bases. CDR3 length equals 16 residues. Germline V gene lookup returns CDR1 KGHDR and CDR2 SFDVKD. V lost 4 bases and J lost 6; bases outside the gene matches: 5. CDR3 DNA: TGTGCCACCAGTGACCCCGGGACTAGCGGGAGTGATACGCAGTATTTT. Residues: CATSDPGTSGSDTQYF.

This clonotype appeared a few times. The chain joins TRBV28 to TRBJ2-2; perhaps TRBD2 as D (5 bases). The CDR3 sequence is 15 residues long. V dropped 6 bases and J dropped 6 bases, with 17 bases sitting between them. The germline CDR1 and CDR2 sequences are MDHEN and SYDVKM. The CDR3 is CASSPSWGASGELFF. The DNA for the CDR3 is TGTGCCAGCAGCCCCTCATGGGGAGCCTCCGGGGAGCTGTTTTTT.

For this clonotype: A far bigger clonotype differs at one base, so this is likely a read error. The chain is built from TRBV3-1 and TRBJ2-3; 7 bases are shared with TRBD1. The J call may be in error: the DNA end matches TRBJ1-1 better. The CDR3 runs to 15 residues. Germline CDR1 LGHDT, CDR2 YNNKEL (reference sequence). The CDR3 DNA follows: TGTACCAGCAGCCAAGTACCGACAGGGATGACTGAAGCTTTCTTT. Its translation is CTSSQVPTGMTEAFF.

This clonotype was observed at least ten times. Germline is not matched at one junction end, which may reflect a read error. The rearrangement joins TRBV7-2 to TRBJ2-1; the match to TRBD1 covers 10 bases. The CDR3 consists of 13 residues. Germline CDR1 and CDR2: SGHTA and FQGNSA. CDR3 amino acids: CASSLGRQGASVF. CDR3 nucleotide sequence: TGTGCCAGCAGCTTAGGAAGACAGGGGGCTTCGGTCTTC. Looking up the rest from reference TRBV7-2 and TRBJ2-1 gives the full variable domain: GAGVSQSPSNKVTEKGKDVELRCDPISGHTALYWYRQSLGQGLEFLIYFQGNSAPDKSGLPSDRFSAERTGGSVSTLTIQRTQQEDSAVYLCASSLGRQGASVFGPGTRLTVL.

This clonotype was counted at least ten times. CDR3 in DNA: TGTGCCAGCAGTGATTCGCAGGCGAGTAACTATGGCTACACCTTC. Its protein product is CASSDSQASNYGYTF. This chain links TRBV2 with TRBJ1-2, with D hard to call. Germline V CDR1 and CDR2: SNHLY, FYNNEI. Trimming left V 3 bases short and J 1 base short, with 12 bases between. The CDR3 totals 15 residues.

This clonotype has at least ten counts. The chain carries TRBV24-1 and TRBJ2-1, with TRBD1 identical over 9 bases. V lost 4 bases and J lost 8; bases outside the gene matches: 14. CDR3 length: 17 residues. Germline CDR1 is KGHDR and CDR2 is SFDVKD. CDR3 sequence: CATSDPRAGQGLDEQFF. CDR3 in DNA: TGTGCCACCAGTGACCCCAGGGCGGGACAGGGACTCGATGAGCAGTTCTTC.

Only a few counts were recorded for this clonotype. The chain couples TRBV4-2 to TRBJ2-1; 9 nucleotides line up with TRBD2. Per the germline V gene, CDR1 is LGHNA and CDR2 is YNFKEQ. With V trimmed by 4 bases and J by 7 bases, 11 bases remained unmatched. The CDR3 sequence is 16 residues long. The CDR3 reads CASSPLAGGPKNEQFF. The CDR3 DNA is TGTGCCAGCAGCCCCCTCGCGGGAGGGCCTAAGAATGAGCAGTTCTTC.

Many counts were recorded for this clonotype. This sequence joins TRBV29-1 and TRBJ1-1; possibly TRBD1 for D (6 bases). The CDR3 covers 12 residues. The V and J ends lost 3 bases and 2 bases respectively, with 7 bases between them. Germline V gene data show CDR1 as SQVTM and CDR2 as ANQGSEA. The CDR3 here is CSVEGANTEAFF. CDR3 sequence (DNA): TGCAGCGTTGAGGGGGCCAACACTGAAGCTTTCTTT.

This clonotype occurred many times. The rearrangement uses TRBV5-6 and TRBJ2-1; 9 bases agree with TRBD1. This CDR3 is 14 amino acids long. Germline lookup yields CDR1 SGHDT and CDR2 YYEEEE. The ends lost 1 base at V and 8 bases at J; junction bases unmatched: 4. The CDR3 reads CASSLRQGVDEQFF. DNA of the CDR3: TGTGCCAGCAGCTTGAGACAGGGGGTCGATGAGCAGTTCTTC. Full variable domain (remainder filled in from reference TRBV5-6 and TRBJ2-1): DAGVTQSPTHLIKTRGQQVTLRCSPKSGHDTVSWYQQALGQGPQFIFQYYEEEERQRGNFPDRFSGHQFPNYSSELNVNALLLGDSALYLCASSLRQGVDEQFFGPGTRLTVL.

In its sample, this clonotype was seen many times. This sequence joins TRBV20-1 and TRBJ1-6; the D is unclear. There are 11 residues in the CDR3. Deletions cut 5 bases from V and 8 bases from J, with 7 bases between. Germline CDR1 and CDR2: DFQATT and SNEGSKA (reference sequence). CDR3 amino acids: CSARDYSPLHF. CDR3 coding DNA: TGCAGTGCTCGGGATTATTCACCCCTCCACTTT.

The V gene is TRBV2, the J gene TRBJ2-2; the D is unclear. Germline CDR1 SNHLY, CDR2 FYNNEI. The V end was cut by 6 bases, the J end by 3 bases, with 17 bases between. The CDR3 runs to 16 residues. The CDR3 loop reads CASSVGLGSDTGELFF. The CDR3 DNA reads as TGTGCCAGCAGCGTAGGATTGGGCTCGGACACCGGGGAGCTGTTTTTT.

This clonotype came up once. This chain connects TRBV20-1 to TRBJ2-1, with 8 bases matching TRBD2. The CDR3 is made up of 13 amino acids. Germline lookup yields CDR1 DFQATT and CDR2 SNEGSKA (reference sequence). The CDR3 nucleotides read TGCAGGGGCCGGGGGGGCTCCTACAATGAGCAGTTCTTC. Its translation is CRGRGGSYNEQFF.

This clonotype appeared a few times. CDR3 DNA: TGTGCCAGCAGCCCCGACAGGACCACCGGGGAGCTGTTTTTT. It codes for CASSPDRTTGELFF. The V call is TRBV7-9, the J call TRBJ2-2, with D perhaps TRBD1 (6 bases). The V gene lost 5 bases and the J gene lost 4 bases, with 11 bases spanning the gap. The CDR3 runs 14 residues. Germline V gene data show CDR1 as SEHNR and CDR2 as FQNEAQ (reference sequence). Full variable domain (missing parts from reference TRBV7-9 and TRBJ2-2): DTGVSQNPRHKITKRGQNVTFRCDPISEHNRLYWYRQTLGQGPEFLTYFQNEAQLEKSRLLSDRFSAERPKGSFSTLEIQRTEQGDSAMYLCASSPDRTTGELFFGEGSRLTVL.

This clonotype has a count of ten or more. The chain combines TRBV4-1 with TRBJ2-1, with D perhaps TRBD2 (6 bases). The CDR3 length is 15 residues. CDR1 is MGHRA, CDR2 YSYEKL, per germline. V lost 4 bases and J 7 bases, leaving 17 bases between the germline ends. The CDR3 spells CASSPSAAGLNEQFF. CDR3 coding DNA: TGCGCCAGCAGCCCCTCAGCAGCGGGCCTTAATGAGCAGTTCTTC.

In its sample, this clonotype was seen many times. CDR3 in DNA: TGTGCCAGCAGCCGAATCCTCACGCGGAGTGAAGCTTTCTTT. Its protein product is CASSRILTRSEAFF. The chain employs TRBV6-1 and TRBJ1-1; D is unclear. The CDR3 runs to 14 residues. V was shortened by 6 bases and J by 7 bases, with 18 bases between the two germline ends. Germline-derived CDR1 and CDR2 are MNHNS and SASEGT.

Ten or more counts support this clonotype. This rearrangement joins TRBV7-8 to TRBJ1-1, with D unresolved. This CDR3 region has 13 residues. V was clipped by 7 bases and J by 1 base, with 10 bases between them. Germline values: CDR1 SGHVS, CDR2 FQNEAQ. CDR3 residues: CASTFIRNTEAFF. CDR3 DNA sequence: TGTGCCAGCACCTTCATTAGGAACACTGAAGCTTTCTTT.

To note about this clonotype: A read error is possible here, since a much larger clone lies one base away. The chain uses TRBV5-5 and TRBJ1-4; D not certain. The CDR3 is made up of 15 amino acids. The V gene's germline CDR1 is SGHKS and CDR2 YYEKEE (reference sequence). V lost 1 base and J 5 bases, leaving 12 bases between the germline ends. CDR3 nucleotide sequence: TGTGCCAGCAGCTTGCCAGAGAGTATCAATGAAAAACTGTTTTTT. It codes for CASSLPESINEKLFF.

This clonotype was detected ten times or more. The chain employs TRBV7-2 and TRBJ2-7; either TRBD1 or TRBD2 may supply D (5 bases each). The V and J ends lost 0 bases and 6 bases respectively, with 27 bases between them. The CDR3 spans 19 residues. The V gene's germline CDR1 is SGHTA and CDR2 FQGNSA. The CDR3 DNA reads TGTGCCAGCAGCTTAGCGTATGGTAGAGGTCAGGGAGAAGGGAGCGAGCAGTACTTC. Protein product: CASSLAYGRGQGEGSEQYF.